A single sample gave rise to the 28 T cell receptor beta chains below, sequenced in a study of T cell repertoires and HLA-DP antigens. These receptors' antigens are unknown. Generated by immunoSEQ multiplex PCR, the TCRdb table keeps only in-frame clones and is missing some. Here the sample spans roughly 120,000 clones, almost 95% being singletons. Sequenced sample: CD4+ T cells from PBMCs. The origin of the receptors is a woman aged 18-30 years in good health and CMV-seronegative.

This chain joins TRBV2 and TRBJ2-6; 9 positions match TRBD1. The CDR3 extends over 15 amino acids. V lost 5 bases to trimming and J lost 2 bases; unmatched junction nucleotides: 1. Germline CDR1 and CDR2: SNHLY and FYNNEI. CDR3 amino acids: CASSWDRAGANVLTF. CDR3 DNA: TGTGCCAGCAGTTGGGACAGGGCTGGGGCCAACGTCCTGACTTTC. Full variable domain (outside the CDR3, taken from reference TRBV2 and TRBJ2-6): EPEVTQTPSHQVTQMGQEVILRCVPISNHLYFYWYRQILGQKVEFLVSFYNNEISEKSEIFDDQFSVERPDGSNFTLKIRSTKLEDSAMYFCASSWDRAGANVLTFGAGSRLTVL.

V gene TRBV7-9 combines with J gene TRBJ2-6; 7 positions match TRBD1. The CDR3 runs 18 residues. Unmatched junction bases numbered 9, after V lost 2 bases and J lost 2 bases. From germline, CDR1 is SEHNR and CDR2 FQNEAQ (reference sequence). CDR3: CASSLLTGWGTGANVLTF. The CDR3 DNA follows: TGTGCCAGCAGCTTACTGACAGGGTGGGGAACTGGGGCCAACGTCCTGACTTTC.

The V call is TRBV10-3, the J call TRBJ2-2; D remains ambiguous. Trimming left V 4 bases short and J 4 bases short, with 7 bases between. Looked up from germline, CDR1 is ENHRY and CDR2 is SYGVKD. CDR3 length: 13 amino acids. The CDR3 loop reads CAISGTFTGELFF. The CDR3 DNA is TGTGCCATCAGTGGAACTTTCACCGGGGAGCTGTTTTTT.

As regards this clone: One end of the junction fails to match germline, which may point to a read error. The chain carries TRBV10-2 and TRBJ2-5, with 7 bases that match TRBD1. Germline loops: CDR1 WSHSY, CDR2 SAAADI. The CDR3 has 13 amino acids. The CDR3 DNA follows: TGCGACAGCACCGGGACAGCCCAAGAGACCCAGTACTTC. Encoded protein: CDSTGTAQETQYF.

The rearrangement joins TRBV29-1 to TRBJ2-1, with 7 positions matching TRBD2. The CDR3 extends over 14 amino acids. The germline V gene encodes CDR1 SQVTM and CDR2 ANQGSEA. The V gene end was trimmed by 4 bases and the J gene end by 5 bases; junction bases not matched to a gene: 8. Here the CDR3 DNA reads TGCAGCGTTGGCTATAGCGGGTTTAACAATGAGCAGTTCTTC. As protein: CSVGYSGFNNEQFF.

This chain uses TRBV18 with TRBJ2-7; 10 nucleotides line up with TRBD1. CDR1 and CDR2 (germline): KGHSH, LQKENI. The V segment lost 8 bases and the J segment 8 bases; nucleotides outside the gene matches: 9. The CDR3 totals 13 residues. The CDR3 here is CASTTGTGEKQYV. The DNA of the CDR3 is TGTGCCAGCACAACCGGGACAGGGGAAAAGCAGTACGTC.

This chain joins TRBV25-1 and TRBJ2-5; D perhaps matches TRBD1 (6 bases). Germline lookup yields CDR1 MGHDK and CDR2 SYGVNS. V was pared by 1 base and J by 4 bases, with 13 bases between. The CDR3 is 15 residues long. The CDR3 DNA sequence: TGTGCCAGCAGTGAATTTCCAGGGGCGGGAGAGACCCAGTACTTC. The encoded protein is CASSEFPGAGETQYF.

J is TRBJ2-3 and V is TRBV27; TRBD2 matches 8 bases. J gave up 0 bases and V 4 bases, and 9 bases lay outside the gene matches. The CDR3 is 17 amino acids. CDR1 and CDR2 (germline): MNHEY, SMNVEV (reference sequence). The CDR3: CASSSGGGSRSTDTQYF. The CDR3 coding sequence is TGTGCCAGCAGTTCCGGGGGGGGATCGAGGAGCACAGATACGCAGTATTTT.

This clone appeared once. This sequence joins TRBV6-1 and TRBJ2-7; no clear D gene. Germline V gives CDR1 MNHNS, CDR2 SASEGT. Trimming took 6 bases from V and 0 from J, leaving 6 bases between them. The CDR3 loop spans 12 amino acids. CDR3 in amino acids: CASRVVSYEQYF. CDR3 DNA sequence: TGTGCCAGCAGGGTGGTCTCCTACGAGCAGTACTTC.

In this sample, this clone turned up once. The J gene is TRBJ2-2, the V gene TRBV5-1; the D is unclear. Trimming stripped 0 bases from V and 5 bases from J, with 17 bases between. The germline gives CDR1 SGHRS, CDR2 YFSETQ. The CDR3 is 17 amino acids. The CDR3 DNA follows: TGCGCCAGCAGCTTGGCCGCGGCCCTAACCGGGACCGGGGAGCTGTTTTTT. The encoded protein is CASSLAAALTGTGELFF.

This chain links TRBV5-1 with TRBJ1-2; 10 positions match TRBD1. With V trimmed by 4 bases and J by 4 bases, 4 bases remained unmatched. Germline loops: CDR1 SGHRS, CDR2 YFSETQ. The length of the CDR3 is 14 residues. The CDR3 nucleotides read TGCGCCAGCAGCGTGACAGGGGGCCGCTATGGCTACACCTTC. This gives the protein CASSVTGGRYGYTF.

This chain joins TRBV6-5 and TRBJ1-6; D gene unclear. The CDR3 totals 13 residues. The germline CDR1 and CDR2 sequences are MNHEY and SVGAGI. Trimming stripped 8 bases from V and 3 bases from J, with 8 bases between. The CDR3 bases are TGTGCCAGCCTAAGGGACTATAATTCACCCCTCCACTTT. Its protein product is CASLRDYNSPLHF.

This chain connects TRBV7-3 to TRBJ2-6, with D hard to call. Germline assignment: CDR1 SGHTA and CDR2 FQGTGA. This CDR3 region has 16 residues. Trimming left V 4 bases short and J 0 bases short, with 10 bases between. This CDR3 is CASSSQVSSGANVLTF. The CDR3 DNA is TGTGCCAGCAGCTCCCAGGTTAGCTCTGGGGCCAACGTCCTGACTTTC.

The chain has TRBV7-9 and TRBJ1-3; D might be TRBD1 (5 bases). There are 14 residues in the CDR3. Between the trimmed V and J ends, which lost 2 bases and 3 bases, there was a span of 8 bases. Germline V CDR1 and CDR2: SEHNR, FQNEAQ (reference sequence). The CDR3 reads CASSLKGVGNTIYF. As DNA, the CDR3 is TGTGCCAGCAGCTTAAAAGGGGTTGGAAACACCATATATTTT. Filled out from reference TRBV7-9 and TRBJ1-3, the complete variable domain reads DTGVSQNPRHKITKRGQNVTFRCDPISEHNRLYWYRQTLGQGPEFLTYFQNEAQLEKSRLLSDRFSAERPKGSFSTLEIQRTEQGDSAMYLCASSLKGVGNTIYFGEGSWLTVV.

V is TRBV6-5 and J is TRBJ1-2; the D gene is possibly TRBD1 (5 bases). Trimming pared 6 bases from V and 8 bases from J, leaving 22 bases between. CDR3 length: 15 amino acids. Germline CDR1 MNHEY, CDR2 SVGAGI. The CDR3 loop reads CASRYPGTERGGYTF. For the CDR3, the DNA is TGTGCCAGCAGGTACCCCGGTACAGAGCGGGGGGGCTACACCTTC.

This chain connects TRBV28 to TRBJ1-2, with a weak D call TRBD1 (6 bases). CDR3 size: 15 residues. The V end was cut by 5 bases, the J end by 3 bases, with 16 bases between. Germline V lookup: CDR1 MDHEN, CDR2 SYDVKM. CDR3 amino acids: CASSDQGREDYGYTF. As DNA, the CDR3 is TGTGCCAGCAGTGATCAGGGGCGAGAGGACTATGGCTACACCTTC.

The gene calls are TRBV7-2 and TRBJ2-5, with 7 bases identical to TRBD1. CDR1 SGHTA and CDR2 FQGNSA come from the germline V gene. Unmatched junction bases numbered 1, after V lost 3 bases and J lost 3 bases. CDR3 length equals 13 residues. In DNA form, the CDR3 reads TGTGCCAGCAGCTTCGACAGGGAAGAGACCCAGTACTTC. As protein: CASSFDREETQYF.

This chain connects TRBV7-9 to TRBJ1-2; D gene unclear. The V gene lost 3 bases and the J gene lost 5 bases, with 7 bases spanning the gap. This CDR3 is 12 amino acids long. Germline-derived CDR1 and CDR2 are SEHNR and FQNEAQ (reference sequence). The CDR3 sequence: CASSLTDYGYTF. CDR3 sequence (DNA): TGTGCCAGCAGCTTGACTGATTATGGCTACACCTTC.

The chain recombines TRBV28 with TRBJ2-7; 10 bases are shared with TRBD1. The length of the CDR3 is 16 residues. V lost 4 bases to trimming and J lost 4 bases; unmatched junction nucleotides: 10. The V gene's germline CDR1 is MDHEN and CDR2 SYDVKM. DNA of the CDR3: TGTGCCAGCAGTTCCCCCGACAGGGGGCGCGGGTACGAGCAGTACGTC. Translation: CASSSPDRGRGYEQYV.

The CDR3 DNA follows: TGTGCCAGTAGCTCTGACAGAATGAATCAGCCCCAGCATTTT. This sequence encodes CASSSDRMNQPQHF. The chain couples TRBV19 to TRBJ1-5, with D tentatively TRBD1 (5 bases). The CDR3 is made up of 14 amino acids. CDR1 and CDR2 (germline): LNHDA, SQIVND (reference sequence). The V gene lost 6 bases and the J gene lost 4 bases, with 13 bases spanning the gap.

The rearrangement uses TRBV18 and TRBJ1-2; D remains unclear. This CDR3 has 14 residues. Trimming left V 3 bases short and J 0 bases short, with 8 bases between. CDR1 and CDR2 (germline): KGHSH, LQKENI. The CDR3 DNA is TGTGCCAGCTCACCCTCTGCGTCTAACTATGGCTACACCTTC. This codes for CASSPSASNYGYTF. The full variable domain, its missing parts supplied by reference TRBV18 and TRBJ1-2, is NAGVMQNPRHLVRRRGQEARLRCSPMKGHSHVYWYRQLPEEGLKFMVYLQKENIIDESGMPKERFSAEFPKEGPSILRIQQVVRGDSAAYFCASSPSASNYGYTFGSGTRLTVV.

Written as DNA, the CDR3 is TGTGCCAGCAGTTACTCGGGGCTAGCGAGGGGCGGGGAGCTGTTTTTT. Translation gives CASSYSGLARGGELFF. V gene TRBV6-5 combines with J gene TRBJ2-2; D is perhaps TRBD2 (6 bases). V lost 0 bases, J lost 7 bases, and 15 bases lay in between. CDR1 and CDR2 (germline): MNHEY, SVGAGI. CDR3 size: 16 residues.

The chain combines TRBV7-3 with TRBJ2-3; no clear D. V lost 0 bases, J lost 0 bases, and 10 bases lay in between. CDR1 and CDR2 (germline): SGHTA, FQGTGA. The CDR3 has 16 residues. The chain's CDR3 is CASSLTPVASTDTQYF. CDR3 DNA sequence: TGTGCCAGCAGCTTAACGCCGGTAGCTAGCACAGATACGCAGTATTTT.

Only one count was recorded for this clone. This chain connects TRBV2 to TRBJ2-7; D remains unclear. V was trimmed by 6 bases and J by 7 bases, leaving 13 bases between them. This CDR3 has 12 amino acids. Germline V gives CDR1 SNHLY, CDR2 FYNNEI. DNA for the CDR3: TGTGCCAGCAGGGTTAGCCCCGGAGAGCAGTACTTC. Translation: CASRVSPGEQYF.

This clone turned up a few times. The chain couples TRBV7-2 to TRBJ2-7, with a weak D call TRBD1 (5 bases). CDR1 and CDR2 (germline): SGHTA, FQGNSA. Trimming removed 7 bases from V and 0 bases from J, with 10 bases in between. This CDR3 comprises 13 residues. CDR3 DNA: TGTGCCAGCAAAGGGGCCTTCTCCTACGAGCAGTACTTC. Residues: CASKGAFSYEQYF.

This clone showed up just once. The chain has TRBV18 and TRBJ2-1; D tentatively reads TRBD1 or TRBD2 (6 bases each). CDR3 size: 16 residues. Trimming removed 5 bases from V and 7 bases from J, with 21 bases in between. Germline lookup yields CDR1 KGHSH and CDR2 LQKENI. The CDR3 sequence: CASSSPGDNPRNEQFF. As DNA, the CDR3 is TGTGCCAGCTCATCCCCGGGGGACAATCCAAGAAATGAGCAGTTCTTC.

The J gene is TRBJ1-2, the V gene TRBV6-6, with D possibly being TRBD1 (6 bases). CDR1 MNHNY and CDR2 SVGAGI come from the germline V gene (reference sequence). Between the trimmed V and J ends, which lost 2 bases and 6 bases, there was a span of 19 bases. This CDR3 region has 16 residues. CDR3 in DNA: TGTGCCAGCAGTTACGGCACAGCAGGGGAGTATAATGGCTACACCTTC. Translation: CASSYGTAGEYNGYTF.

As to this clone: One end of the junction does not line up with germline, which may come from a read error. The CDR3 coding sequence is TGCAGCGTCCGACAGGGGGAAGAGATCCAGTACTTC. Its protein is CSVRQGEEIQYF. This chain joins TRBV29-1 and TRBJ2-5, with 9 nucleotides matching TRBD1. Germline-derived CDR1 and CDR2 are SQVTM and ANQGSEA. The CDR3 spans 12 residues.